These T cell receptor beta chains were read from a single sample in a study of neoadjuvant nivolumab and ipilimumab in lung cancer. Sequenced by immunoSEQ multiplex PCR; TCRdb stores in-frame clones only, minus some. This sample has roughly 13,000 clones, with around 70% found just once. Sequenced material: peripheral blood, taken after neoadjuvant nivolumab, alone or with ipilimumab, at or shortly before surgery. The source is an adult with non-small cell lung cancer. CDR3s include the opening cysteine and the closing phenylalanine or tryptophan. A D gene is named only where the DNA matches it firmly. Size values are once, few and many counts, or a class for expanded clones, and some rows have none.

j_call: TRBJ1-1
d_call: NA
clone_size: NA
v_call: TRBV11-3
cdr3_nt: TGTGCCAGCAGCTTAGAGTTGAACACTGAAGCTTTCTTT
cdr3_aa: CASSLELNTEAFF

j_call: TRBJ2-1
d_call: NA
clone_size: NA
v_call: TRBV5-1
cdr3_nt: TGCGCCAGCAGCCGGTCCGGTGGGGACTACAATGAGCAGTTCTTC
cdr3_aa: CASSRSGGDYNEQFF

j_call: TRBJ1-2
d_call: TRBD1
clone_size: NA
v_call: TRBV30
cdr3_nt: TGTGCCTGGAGTGGACAGGGGTATGGCTACACCTTC
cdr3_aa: CAWSGQGYGYTF

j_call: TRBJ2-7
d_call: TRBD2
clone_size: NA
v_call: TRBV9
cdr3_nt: TGTGCCAGCAGCCCTCGACTAGCGAACTACGAGCAGTACTTC
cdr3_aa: CASSPRLANYEQYF

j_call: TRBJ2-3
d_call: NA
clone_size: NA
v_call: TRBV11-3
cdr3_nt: TGTGCCAGCAGCTCGCCTTCTATGGGTACAGATACGCAGTATTTT
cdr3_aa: CASSSPSMGTDTQYF

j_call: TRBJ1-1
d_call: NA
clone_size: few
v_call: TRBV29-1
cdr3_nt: TGCAGCGCCTCCTCAGGGACTGAAGCTTTCTTT
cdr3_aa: CSASSGTEAFF

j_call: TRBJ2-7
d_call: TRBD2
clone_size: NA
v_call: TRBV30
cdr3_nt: TGTGCCTGGAGTTTCGGGCCGGGGGGACTCGACGAGCAGTACTTC
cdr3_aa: CAWSFGPGGLDEQYF

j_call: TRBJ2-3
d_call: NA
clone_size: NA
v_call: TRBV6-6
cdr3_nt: TGTGCCAGCAGTTCCCCCAGTAGCACAGATACGCAGTATTTT
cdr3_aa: CASSSPSSTDTQYF

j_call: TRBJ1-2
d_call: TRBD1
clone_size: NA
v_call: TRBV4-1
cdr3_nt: TGCGCCAGCAGCCAAGGTCAGGGGGCGGATGGCTACACCTTC
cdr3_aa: CASSQGQGADGYTF

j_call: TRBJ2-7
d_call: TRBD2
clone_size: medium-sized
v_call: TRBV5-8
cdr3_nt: TGTGCCAGCAGCTTTAAAGCGGGAAAAACCTACGAGCAGTACTTC
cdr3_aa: CASSFKAGKTYEQYF

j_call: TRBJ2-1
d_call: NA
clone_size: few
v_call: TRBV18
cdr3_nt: TGTGCCAGCTCACCCCGGGCCCTACAGGACAATGAGCAGTTCTTC
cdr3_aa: CASSPRALQDNEQFF

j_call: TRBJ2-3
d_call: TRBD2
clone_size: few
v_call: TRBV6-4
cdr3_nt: TGTGCCAGCAGTGTTAGCGGGAGCACAGATACGCAGTATTTT
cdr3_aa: CASSVSGSTDTQYF

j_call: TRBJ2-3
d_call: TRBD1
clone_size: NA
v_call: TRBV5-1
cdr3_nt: TGCGCCAGCAGCCTCACCGGGACAGGGATAGATACGCAGTATTTT
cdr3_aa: CASSLTGTGIDTQYF

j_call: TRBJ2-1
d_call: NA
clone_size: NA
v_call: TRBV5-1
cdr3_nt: TGCGCCAGCAGCTTGGGGGGCGCAGAGAATGAGCAGTTCTTC
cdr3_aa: CASSLGGAENEQFF

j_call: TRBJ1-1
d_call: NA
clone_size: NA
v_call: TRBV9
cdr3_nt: TGTGCCAGCAGCGTAGGCCTGGGTATGAACACTGAAGCTTTCTTT
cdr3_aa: CASSVGLGMNTEAFF

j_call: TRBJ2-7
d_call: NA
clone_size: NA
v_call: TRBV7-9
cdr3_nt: TGTGCCAGCAGCTTGGGAATAGAGCGCTACGAGCAGTACTTC
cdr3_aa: CASSLGIERYEQYF